A single T cell receptor (beta chain) is shown here with its context. Authors' data handling: Reference gene primer amplification in the assay estimated nucleated cell counts. TCRdb's table, derived via immunoSEQ multiplex PCR, lists solely in-frame clones and lacks some. V, J and clone size derive from that table, while D and trimming were established from the DNA sequence. Of about 80,000 clones in the sample, around three quarters were seen once. Germline V gene sequence: CDR1 WSHSY, CDR2 SAAADI. This CDR3 has 16 residues. Losses at the gene ends were 0 bases for V and 2 bases for J; bases not matched to a gene: 5. The data are from a study of blood T cell repertoires in COVID-19. About the study: COVID-19 samples from acute and convalescent phases originated in the United States, Italy and Spain. From T cells, B-cell-depleted T cells, or PBMCs came the material, which was cDNA or gDNA.

The sequencing input was peripheral blood. The chain couples TRBV10-2 to TRBJ2-5; 8 bases map to TRBD2. This receptor was obtained from a man in his forties or fifties with active or convalescent COVID-19. This chain's CDR3 is CASSESSGGRQETQYF. The CDR3 bases are TGCGCCAGCAGTGAGTCCAGCGGGGGTCGGCAAGAGACCCAGTACTTC.